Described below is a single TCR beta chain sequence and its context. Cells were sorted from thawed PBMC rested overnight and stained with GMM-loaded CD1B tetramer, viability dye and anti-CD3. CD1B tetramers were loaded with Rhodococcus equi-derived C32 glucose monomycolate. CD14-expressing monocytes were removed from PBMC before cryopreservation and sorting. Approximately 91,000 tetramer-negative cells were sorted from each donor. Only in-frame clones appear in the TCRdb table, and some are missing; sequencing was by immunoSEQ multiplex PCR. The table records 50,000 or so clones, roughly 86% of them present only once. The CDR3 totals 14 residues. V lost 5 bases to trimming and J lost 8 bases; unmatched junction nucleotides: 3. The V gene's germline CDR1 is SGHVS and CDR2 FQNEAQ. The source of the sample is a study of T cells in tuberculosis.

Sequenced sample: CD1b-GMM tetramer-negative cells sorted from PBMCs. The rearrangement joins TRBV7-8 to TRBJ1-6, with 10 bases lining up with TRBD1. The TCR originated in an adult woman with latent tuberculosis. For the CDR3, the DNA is TGTGCCAGCAGCCTAGGGACAGGGGATTCACCCCTCCACTTT. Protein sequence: CASSLGTGDSPLHF.